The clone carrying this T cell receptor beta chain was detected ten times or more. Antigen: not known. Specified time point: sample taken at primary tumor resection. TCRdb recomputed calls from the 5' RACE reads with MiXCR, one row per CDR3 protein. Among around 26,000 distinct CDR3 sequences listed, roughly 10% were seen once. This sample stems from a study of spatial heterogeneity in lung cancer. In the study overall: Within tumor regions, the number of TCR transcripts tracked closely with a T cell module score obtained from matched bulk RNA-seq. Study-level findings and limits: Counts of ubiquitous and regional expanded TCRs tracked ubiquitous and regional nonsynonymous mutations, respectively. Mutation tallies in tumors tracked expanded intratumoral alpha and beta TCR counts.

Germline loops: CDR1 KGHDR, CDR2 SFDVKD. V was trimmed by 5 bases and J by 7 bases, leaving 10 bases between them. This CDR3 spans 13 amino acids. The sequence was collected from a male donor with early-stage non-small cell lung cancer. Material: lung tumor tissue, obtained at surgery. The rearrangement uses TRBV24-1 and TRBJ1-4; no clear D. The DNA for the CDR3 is TGTGCCACCAGTGGAGGAGGAGGTGAAAAACTGTTTTTT. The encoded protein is CATSGGGGEKLFF.